The TCR beta chain under discussion was sequenced for a study of T cell changes during pregnancy in multiple sclerosis. The data were produced by immunoSEQ multiplex PCR, yet TCRdb's version contains in-frame clones alone and is incomplete. Found here are over 65,000 clones, 75% to 95% of them singletons; the top ten hold around 2%. In germline, CDR1 is MGHRA, CDR2 YSYEKL. V was clipped by 1 base and J by 4 bases; unmatched bases: 4. The CDR3 spans 16 residues. Sequenced material: peripheral blood, taken in the first trimester of pregnancy. The sequence came from a female donor in good health, enrolled as a control in a pregnancy study. This chain joins TRBV4-1 and TRBJ2-5; 12 nucleotides match TRBD2. The CDR3 DNA follows: TGCGCCAGCAGCCAAGGGCCTAGCGGGGGGGGAGAGACCCAGTACTTC. Translated: CASSQGPSGGGETQYF.